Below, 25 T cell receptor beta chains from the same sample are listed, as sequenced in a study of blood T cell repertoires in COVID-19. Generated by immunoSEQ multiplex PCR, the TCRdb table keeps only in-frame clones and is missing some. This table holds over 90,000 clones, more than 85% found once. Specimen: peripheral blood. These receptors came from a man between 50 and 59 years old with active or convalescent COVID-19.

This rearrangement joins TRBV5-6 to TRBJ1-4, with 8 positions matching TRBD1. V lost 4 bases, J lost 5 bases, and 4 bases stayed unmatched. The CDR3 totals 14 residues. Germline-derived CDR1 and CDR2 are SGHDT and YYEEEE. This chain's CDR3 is CASSQTGENEKLFF. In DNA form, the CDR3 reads TGTGCCAGCAGCCAGACAGGGGAAAATGAAAAACTGTTTTTT.

CDR3 bases: TGTGCCAGCAGCTTAGCAATAGAGGGTTATGGCTACACCTTC. Translation gives CASSLAIEGYGYTF. J is TRBJ1-2 and V is TRBV7-2; no reliable D call. Trimming left V 0 bases short and J 5 bases short, with 10 bases between. CDR3 size: 14 residues. Germline V gene sequence: CDR1 SGHTA, CDR2 FQGNSA.

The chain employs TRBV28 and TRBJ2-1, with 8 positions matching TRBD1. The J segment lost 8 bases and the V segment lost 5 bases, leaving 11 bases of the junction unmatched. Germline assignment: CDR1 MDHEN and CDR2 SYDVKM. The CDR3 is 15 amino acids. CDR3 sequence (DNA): TGTGCCAGCAGTCAGTCGACAGGGGAGTGGGATGAGCAGTTCTTC. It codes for CASSQSTGEWDEQFF. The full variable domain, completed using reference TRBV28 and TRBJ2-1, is DVKVTQSSRYLVKRTGEKVFLECVQDMDHENMFWYRQDPGLGLRLIYFSYDVKMKEKGDIPEGYSVSREKKERFSLILESASTNQTSMYLCASSQSTGEWDEQFFGPGTRLTVL.

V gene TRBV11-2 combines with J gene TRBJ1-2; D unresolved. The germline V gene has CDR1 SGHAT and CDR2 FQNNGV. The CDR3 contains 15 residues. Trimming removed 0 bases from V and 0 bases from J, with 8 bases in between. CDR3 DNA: TGTGCCAGCAGCTTAGAGGCAGGCACTAACTATGGCTACACCTTC. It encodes CASSLEAGTNYGYTF.

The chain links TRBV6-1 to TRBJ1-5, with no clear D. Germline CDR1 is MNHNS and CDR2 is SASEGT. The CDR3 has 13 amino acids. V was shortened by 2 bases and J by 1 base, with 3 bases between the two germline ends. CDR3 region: CASSELSNQPQHF. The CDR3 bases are TGTGCCAGCAGTGAACTGAGCAATCAGCCCCAGCATTTT.

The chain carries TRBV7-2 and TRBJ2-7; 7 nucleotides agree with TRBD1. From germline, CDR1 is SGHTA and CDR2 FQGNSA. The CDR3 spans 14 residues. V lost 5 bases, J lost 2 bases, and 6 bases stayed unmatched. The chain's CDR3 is CASSGQVITYEQYF. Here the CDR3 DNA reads TGTGCCAGCAGCGGACAGGTCATTACCTACGAGCAGTACTTC. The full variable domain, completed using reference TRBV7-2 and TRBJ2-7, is GAGVSQSPSNKVTEKGKDVELRCDPISGHTALYWYRQSLGQGLEFLIYFQGNSAPDKSGLPSDRFSAERTGGSVSTLTIQRTQQEDSAVYLCASSGQVITYEQYFGPGTRLTVT.

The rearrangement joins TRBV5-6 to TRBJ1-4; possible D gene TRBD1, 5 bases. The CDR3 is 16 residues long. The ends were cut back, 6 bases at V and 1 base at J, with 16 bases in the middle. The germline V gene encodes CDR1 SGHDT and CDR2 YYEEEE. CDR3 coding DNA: TGTGCCAGCACCCCGGGGCCGGGAGAAACTAATGAAAAACTGTTTTTT. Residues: CASTPGPGETNEKLFF.

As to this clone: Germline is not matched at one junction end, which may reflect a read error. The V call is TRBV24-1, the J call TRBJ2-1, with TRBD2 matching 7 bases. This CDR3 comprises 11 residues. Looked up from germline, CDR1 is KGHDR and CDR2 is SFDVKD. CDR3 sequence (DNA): TGTGCCACCAGTGGGGGGGGGTTCACCATCTTC. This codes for CATSGGGFTIF.

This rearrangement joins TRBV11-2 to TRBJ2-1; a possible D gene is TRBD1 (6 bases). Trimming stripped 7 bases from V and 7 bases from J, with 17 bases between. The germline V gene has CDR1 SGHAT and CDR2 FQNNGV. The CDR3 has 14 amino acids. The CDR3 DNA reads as TGTGCCAGCACCGGGGCAGGGGAAAAGAATGAGCAGTTCTTC. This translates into CASTGAGEKNEQFF.

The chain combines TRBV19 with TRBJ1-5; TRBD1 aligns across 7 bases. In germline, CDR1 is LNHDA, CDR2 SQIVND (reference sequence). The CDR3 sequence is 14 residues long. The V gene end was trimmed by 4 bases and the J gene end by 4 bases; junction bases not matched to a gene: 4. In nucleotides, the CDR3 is TGTGCCAGTAGTAAGGGACAGTTGAATCAGCCCCAGCATTTT. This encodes CASSKGQLNQPQHF.

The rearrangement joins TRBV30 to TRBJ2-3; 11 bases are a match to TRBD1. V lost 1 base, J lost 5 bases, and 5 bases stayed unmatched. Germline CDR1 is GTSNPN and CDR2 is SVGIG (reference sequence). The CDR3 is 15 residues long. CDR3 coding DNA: TGTGCCTGGAGTGACGGACAGGGGGCGGAAGATACGCAGTATTTT. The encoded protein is CAWSDGQGAEDTQYF.

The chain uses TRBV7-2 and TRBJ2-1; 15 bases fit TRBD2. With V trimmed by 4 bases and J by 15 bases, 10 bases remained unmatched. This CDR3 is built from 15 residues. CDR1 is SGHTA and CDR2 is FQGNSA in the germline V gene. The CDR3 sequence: CASSSWTSGGGSPFF. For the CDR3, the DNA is TGTGCCAGCAGCTCCTGGACTAGCGGGGGGGGATCCCCGTTCTTC.

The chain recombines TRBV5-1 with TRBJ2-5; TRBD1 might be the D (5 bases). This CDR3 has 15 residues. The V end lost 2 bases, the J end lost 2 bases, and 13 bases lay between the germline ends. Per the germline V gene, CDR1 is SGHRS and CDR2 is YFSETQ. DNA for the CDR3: TGCGCCAGCAGCTTAACCCCGAGACAGCAAGAGACCCAGTACTTC. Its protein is CASSLTPRQQETQYF.

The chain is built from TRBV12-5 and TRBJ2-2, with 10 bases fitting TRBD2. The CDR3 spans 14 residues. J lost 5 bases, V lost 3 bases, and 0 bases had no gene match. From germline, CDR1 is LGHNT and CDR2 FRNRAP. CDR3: CASGLAGGTGELFF. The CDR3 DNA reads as TGTGCTAGTGGTTTAGCGGGGGGGACCGGGGAGCTGTTTTTT. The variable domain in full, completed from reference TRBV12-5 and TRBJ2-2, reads DARVTQTPRHKVTEMGQEVTMRCQPILGHNTVFWYRQTMMQGLELLAYFRNRAPLDDSGMPKDRFSAEMPDATLATLKIQPSEPRDSAVYFCASGLAGGTGELFFGEGSRLTVL.

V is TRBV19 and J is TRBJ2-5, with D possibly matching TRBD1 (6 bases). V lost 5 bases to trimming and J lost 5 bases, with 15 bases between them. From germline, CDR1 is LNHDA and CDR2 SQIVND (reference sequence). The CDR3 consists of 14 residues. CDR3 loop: CASSDSTGRETQYF. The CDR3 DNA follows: TGTGCCAGTAGTGACTCCACAGGGCGGGAGACCCAGTACTTC.

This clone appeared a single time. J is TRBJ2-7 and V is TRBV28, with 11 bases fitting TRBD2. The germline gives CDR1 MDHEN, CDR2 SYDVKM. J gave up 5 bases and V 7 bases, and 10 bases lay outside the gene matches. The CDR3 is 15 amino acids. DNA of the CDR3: TGTGCCAGCAACACCTCTAGCGGGGGGATTCACGAGCAGTACGTC. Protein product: CASNTSSGGIHEQYV.

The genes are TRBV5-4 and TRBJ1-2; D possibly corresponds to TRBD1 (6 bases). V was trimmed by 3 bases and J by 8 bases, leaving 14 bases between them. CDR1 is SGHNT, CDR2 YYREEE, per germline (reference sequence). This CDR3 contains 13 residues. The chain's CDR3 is CASSYGQTEGYTF. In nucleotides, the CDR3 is TGTGCCAGCAGCTACGGACAGACGGAGGGCTACACCTTC. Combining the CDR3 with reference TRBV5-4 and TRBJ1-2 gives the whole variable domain ETGVTQSPTHLIKTRGQQVTLRCSSQSGHNTVSWYQQALGQGPQFIFQYYREEENGRGNFPPRFSGLQFPNYSSELNVNALELDDSALYLCASSYGQTEGYTFGSGTRLTVV.

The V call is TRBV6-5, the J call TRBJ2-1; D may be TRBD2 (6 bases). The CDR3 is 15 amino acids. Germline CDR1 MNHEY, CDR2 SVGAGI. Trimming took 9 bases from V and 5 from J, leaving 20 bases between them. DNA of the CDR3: TGTGCCAGAGACCAAGGAGGGGCGCCGGACAATGAGCAGTTCTTC. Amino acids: CARDQGGAPDNEQFF.

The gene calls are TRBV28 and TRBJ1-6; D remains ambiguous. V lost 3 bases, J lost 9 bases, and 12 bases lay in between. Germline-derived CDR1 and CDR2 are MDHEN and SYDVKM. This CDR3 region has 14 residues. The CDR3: CASSFRVGGSPLHF. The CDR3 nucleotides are TGTGCCAGCAGTTTCCGGGTAGGAGGTTCACCCCTCCACTTT.

This CDR3 reads CASSRLSEKETQYF. The CDR3 DNA reads as TGTGCCAGCAGCCGACTCAGTGAGAAAGAGACCCAGTACTTC. This sequence joins TRBV3-1 (or the pseudogene TRBV3-2) and TRBJ2-5, with unresolved D. The germline V and J ends were trimmed by 4 bases and 3 bases, with 12 bases remaining between them. The CDR3 length is 14 residues. CDR1 and CDR2 (germline): LGHDT, YNNKEL (reference sequence).

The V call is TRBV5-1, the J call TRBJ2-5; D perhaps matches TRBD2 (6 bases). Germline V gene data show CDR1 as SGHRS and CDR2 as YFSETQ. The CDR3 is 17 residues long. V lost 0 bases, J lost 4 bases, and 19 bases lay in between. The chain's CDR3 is CASSLGGTSLCLETQYF. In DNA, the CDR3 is TGCGCCAGCAGCTTGGGTGGGACTTCCTTGTGTTTAGAGACCCAGTACTTC.

CDR3 loop: CASSLNGLGTEAFF. DNA of the CDR3: TGCGCCAGCAGCTTGAACGGGTTGGGCACTGAAGCTTTCTTT. The J gene is TRBJ1-1, the V gene TRBV5-1, with D unresolved. The CDR3 consists of 14 residues. The V end was cut by 1 base, the J end by 4 bases, with 11 bases between. Germline-derived CDR1 and CDR2 are SGHRS and YFSETQ.

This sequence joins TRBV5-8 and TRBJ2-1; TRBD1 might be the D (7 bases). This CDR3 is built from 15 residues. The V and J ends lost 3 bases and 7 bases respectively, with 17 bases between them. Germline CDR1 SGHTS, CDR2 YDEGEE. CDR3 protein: CASSSGTEGRNEQFF. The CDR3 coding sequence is TGTGCCAGCAGCTCCGGGACAGAAGGGAGGAATGAGCAGTTCTTC.

The CDR3 is CASSPQTGGGYTF. The CDR3 bases are TGTGCCAGTAGTCCCCAAACAGGGGGTGGCTACACCTTC. The V gene is TRBV19, the J gene TRBJ1-2; 8 bases agree with TRBD1. Per germline, CDR1 LNHDA and CDR2 SQIVND (reference sequence). Trimming took 5 bases from V and 7 from J; bases not matched to a gene: 6. The CDR3 extends over 13 amino acids.

This chain's CDR3 is CATSGTTPGELFF. The CDR3 bases are TGTGCCACCTCCGGGACTACGCCCGGGGAGCTGTTTTTT. The chain recombines TRBV10-3 with TRBJ2-2; 7 bases match TRBD2. This CDR3 is built from 13 residues. Per the germline V gene, CDR1 is ENHRY and CDR2 is SYGVKD. After removal of 10 bases from V and 6 bases from J, the junction contained 8 bases not matched to a gene.